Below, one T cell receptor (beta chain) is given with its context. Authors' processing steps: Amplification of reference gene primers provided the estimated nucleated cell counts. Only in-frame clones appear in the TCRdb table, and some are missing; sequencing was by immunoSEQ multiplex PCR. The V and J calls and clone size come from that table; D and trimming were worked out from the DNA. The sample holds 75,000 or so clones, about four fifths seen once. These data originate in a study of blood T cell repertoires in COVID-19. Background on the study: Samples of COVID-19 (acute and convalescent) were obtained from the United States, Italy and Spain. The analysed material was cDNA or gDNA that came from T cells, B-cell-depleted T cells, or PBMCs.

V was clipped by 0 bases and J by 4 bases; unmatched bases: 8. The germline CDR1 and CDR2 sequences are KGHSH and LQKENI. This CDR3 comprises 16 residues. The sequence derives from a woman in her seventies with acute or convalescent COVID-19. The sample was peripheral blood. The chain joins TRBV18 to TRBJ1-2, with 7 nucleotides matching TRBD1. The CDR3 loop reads CASSPPYPRGTYGYTF. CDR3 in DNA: TGTGCCAGCTCACCACCGTACCCCAGGGGGACCTATGGCTACACCTTC.